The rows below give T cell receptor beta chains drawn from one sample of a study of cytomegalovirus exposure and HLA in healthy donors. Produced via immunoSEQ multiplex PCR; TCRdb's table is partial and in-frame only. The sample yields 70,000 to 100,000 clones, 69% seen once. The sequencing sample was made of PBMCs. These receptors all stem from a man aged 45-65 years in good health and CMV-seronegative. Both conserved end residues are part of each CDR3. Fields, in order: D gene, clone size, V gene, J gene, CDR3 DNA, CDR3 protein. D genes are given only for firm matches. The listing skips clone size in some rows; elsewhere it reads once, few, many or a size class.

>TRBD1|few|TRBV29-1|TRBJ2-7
TGCAGCGTAGAACAGGGGTACGAGCAGTACTTC
CSVEQGYEQYF
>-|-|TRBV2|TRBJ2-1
TGTGCCAGCAGTGTTCAAGGGAGTCCCTACAATGAGCAGTTCTTC
CASSVQGSPYNEQFF
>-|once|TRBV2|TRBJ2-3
TGTGCCAGCAGCCACCCGGGACTCTCAGGGGGAACAGATACGCAGTATTTT
CASSHPGLSGGTDTQYF
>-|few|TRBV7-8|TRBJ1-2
TGTGCCAGCAGAAGGCTCGGGAGGGAACCCTATTCTGGCTACACCTTC
CASRRLGREPYSGYTF
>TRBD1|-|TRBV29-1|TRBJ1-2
TGCAGCGCAGAGACAGGGTGGAATGGCTACACCTTC
CSAETGWNGYTF
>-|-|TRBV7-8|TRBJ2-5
TGTGCCAGCAGCTTAGACTACAGGGGGGGAAAGACCCAGTACTTC
CASSLDYRGGKTQYF
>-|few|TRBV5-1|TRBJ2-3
TGCGCCAGCAGCAACCCGGAGGGGGCGGCAGATACGCAGTATTTT
CASSNPEGAADTQYF
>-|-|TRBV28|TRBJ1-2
TGTGCCAGCCTCCATGAGGGTGGCTACACCTTC
CASLHEGGYTF
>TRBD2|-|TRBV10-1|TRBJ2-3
TGCGCCAGCAGTGAGTTCGGTTTGCGGCGGGAGGCGCGTACGCAGTATTTT
CASSEFGLRREARTQYF
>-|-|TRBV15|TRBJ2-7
TGTGCCACCAGCAAACAGGCTCACTCCTACGAGCAGTACTTC
CATSKQAHSYEQYF
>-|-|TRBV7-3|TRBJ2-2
TGTGCCAGCAGCTTAATGGGTGGGCTGATCACCGGGGAGCTGTTTTTT
CASSLMGGLITGELFF
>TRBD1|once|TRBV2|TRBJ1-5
TGTGCCAGCAGTGAACAGGGGGTATTTAATCAGCCCCAGCATTTT
CASSEQGVFNQPQHF
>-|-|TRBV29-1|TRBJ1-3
TGCAGCGTCGGCTCTGGAAACACCATATATTTT
CSVGSGNTIYF
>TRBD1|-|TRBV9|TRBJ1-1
TGTGCCAGCAGCCCCAGGGACAGGGCTTTCTTT
CASSPRDRAFF
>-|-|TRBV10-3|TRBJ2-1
TGTGCCATCAGGGGGACTTCACCCGAGCAGTTCTTC
CAIRGTSPEQFF